These 26 T cell receptor beta chains were sequenced from one sample in a study of T cell repertoires in cytomegalovirus infection. TCRdb reprocessed the reads via MiXCR and lists one record per CDR3 protein. The top ten hold 15% to 20% of the sample, which has 600,000 to 700,000 distinct CDR3 sequences, roughly a third seen once. No antigen has been assigned to these receptors. Source: cultured PBMCs, taken from culture after CMV antigen stimulation. The receptors stem from a human donor in good health (CMV status not recorded). Some clones in this sample may be carry-over from other donors' samples.

The genes are TRBV27 and TRBJ1-2, with TRBD1 matching 9 bases. The length of the CDR3 is 14 residues. Germline V lookup: CDR1 MNHEY, CDR2 SMNVEV (reference sequence). With V trimmed by 4 bases and J by 5 bases, 5 bases remained unmatched. The CDR3 loop reads CASSSGTGIYGYTF. As DNA, the CDR3 is TGTGCCAGCAGTTCCGGGACAGGGATATATGGCTACACCTTC.

In this sample, this clonotype turned up many times. V usage is TRBV7-2 and J usage is TRBJ2-5, with D unclear. Per the germline V gene, CDR1 is SGHTA and CDR2 is FQGNSA. The CDR3 contains 13 residues. V lost 4 bases and J 7 bases, leaving 13 bases between the germline ends. The CDR3 spells CASSSRPLGTQYF. CDR3 DNA: TGTGCCAGCAGCTCCCGGCCCTTGGGGACCCAGTACTTC.

CDR3 nucleotides: TGTGCCGTAACCGGGACTAGCTCCGAAGAGACCCAGTACTTC. As protein: CAVTGTSSEETQYF. This chain connects TRBV2 to TRBJ2-5; 9 bases align to TRBD2. The CDR3 has 14 residues. J was trimmed by 3 bases and V by 11 bases; bases with no gene match: 10. The germline CDR1 and CDR2 sequences are SNHLY and FYNNEI.

The rearrangement links TRBV28 to TRBJ1-2; D is unclear. V was clipped by 2 bases and J by 8 bases, with 15 bases between them. The CDR3 has 14 amino acids. Germline lookup yields CDR1 MDHEN and CDR2 SYDVKM. CDR3 DNA: TGTGCCAGCAGTTTAACCACACGGATAGGGGGCTACACCTTC. Its protein product is CASSLTTRIGGYTF.

The chain employs TRBV7-2 and TRBJ2-7; D gene ambiguous. Germline CDR1 and CDR2: SGHTA and FQGNSA. Trimming removed 5 bases at V and 3 bases at J, with 14 bases between. The CDR3 runs 14 residues. The CDR3 region is CASSAYPWDYEQYF. The CDR3 coding sequence is TGTGCCAGCAGCGCCTATCCTTGGGACTACGAGCAGTACTTC.

This chain joins TRBV6-1 and TRBJ2-3, with TRBD2 identical over 11 bases. This CDR3 is 14 amino acids long. Looked up from germline, CDR1 is MNHNS and CDR2 is SASEGT. V was pared by 6 bases and J by 13 bases, with 12 bases of the junction left unmatched. This CDR3 reads CASSRPGTSGGKYF. In DNA form, the CDR3 reads TGTGCCAGCAGCCGGCCCGGGACTAGCGGAGGGAAGTATTTT.

This clonotype was recorded a few times. The rearrangement uses TRBV7-4 and TRBJ2-7; D perhaps matches TRBD2 (7 bases). Trimming shortened V by 5 bases and J by 6 bases, and 17 bases separated the two germline ends. The V gene's germline CDR1 is SGHVT and CDR2 SQSDAQ. This CDR3 has 14 residues. The DNA for the CDR3 is TGTGCCAGCAGCCGTGGGGGGGGGCGAGGCGAGCAGTACTTC. As protein: CASSRGGGRGEQYF.

The chain uses TRBV7-2 and TRBJ2-3; D may be TRBD2 (6 bases). The V end lost 10 bases, the J end lost 4 bases, and 9 bases lay between the germline ends. The germline gives CDR1 SGHTA, CDR2 FQGNSA. This CDR3 is 11 amino acids long. CDR3 sequence: CATGSSDTQYF. As DNA, the CDR3 is TGTGCCACCGGGAGCTCAGATACGCAGTATTTT.

This clonotype has more than one count but fewer than ten. The J gene is TRBJ2-1, the V gene TRBV2; 12 bases line up with TRBD1. The CDR3 covers 16 residues. CDR1 and CDR2 (germline): SNHLY, FYNNEI. V was pared by 5 bases and J by 2 bases, with 4 bases of the junction left unmatched. The CDR3 here is CASSPRDRGPYNEQFF. The DNA for the CDR3 is TGTGCCAGCAGTCCCCGGGACAGGGGGCCCTACAATGAGCAGTTCTTC.

The chain is built from TRBV7-2 and TRBJ2-3; possible D gene TRBD2, 5 bases. CDR3 length: 15 residues. Germline-derived CDR1 and CDR2 are SGHTA and FQGNSA. Trimming cost V 1 base and J 4 bases, with 12 bases left between them. The chain's CDR3 is CASSLVGKGADTQYF. Written as DNA, the CDR3 is TGTGCCAGCAGCTTAGTCGGGAAGGGAGCAGATACGCAGTATTTT.

This clonotype was found a few times. The rearrangement joins TRBV12-3 or TRBV12-4 to TRBJ1-4, with D perhaps TRBD1 (5 bases). The CDR3 is 11 amino acids. The ends were cut back, 5 bases at V and 8 bases at J, with 6 bases in the middle. The CDR3 here is CASSEGEKLFF. CDR3 bases: TGTGCCAGCAGTGAGGGGGAAAAACTGTTTTTT.

This clonotype came up a few times. The chain has TRBV2 and TRBJ1-2, with D unresolved. CDR1 is SNHLY, CDR2 FYNNEI, per germline. There are 14 residues in the CDR3. With 2 bases removed from V and 2 bases from J, the gap between germline ends came to 9 bases. Here the CDR3 DNA reads TGTGCCAGCAGTGAATCGGGAGGCAACTATGGCTACACCTTC. Protein: CASSESGGNYGYTF.

The V gene is TRBV5-1, the J gene TRBJ1-3, with unresolved D. The V end was cut by 5 bases, the J end by 0 bases, with 9 bases between. The CDR3 sequence is 14 residues long. The germline V gene encodes CDR1 SGHRS and CDR2 YFSETQ. The chain's CDR3 is CASRDTSSGNTIYF. The CDR3 DNA follows: TGCGCCAGCAGGGATACGAGCTCTGGAAACACCATATATTTT.

V is TRBV12-3 or TRBV12-4 and J is TRBJ2-7; D may be TRBD1 or TRBD2 (5 bases each). The V end lost 4 bases, the J end lost 6 bases, and 19 bases lay between the germline ends. The CDR3 spans 15 residues. The CDR3 here is CASSSAEGRSSEQYF. The CDR3 nucleotides are TGTGCCAGCAGTTCCGCCGAGGGGCGGTCGAGCGAGCAGTACTTC.

This clonotype was detected only a few times. The rearrangement joins TRBV5-4 to TRBJ1-2; TRBD1 might be the D (5 bases). The V end was cut by 0 bases, the J end by 5 bases, with 14 bases between. Germline lookup yields CDR1 SGHNT and CDR2 YYREEE (reference sequence). The CDR3 consists of 15 residues. The CDR3 DNA follows: TGTGCCAGCAGCTTGGGGCAGGGCCTGGGGTATGGCTACACCTTC. It encodes CASSLGQGLGYGYTF.

The chain employs TRBV27 and TRBJ1-2; 7 nucleotides agree with TRBD1. Germline lookup yields CDR1 MNHEY and CDR2 SMNVEV (reference sequence). This CDR3 comprises 15 residues. J was trimmed by 7 bases and V by 4 bases; bases with no gene match: 12. The DNA of the CDR3 is TGTGCCAGCAGTTCGAGGGAGGGGGCGAAGTTTGGCTACACCTTC. This translates into CASSSREGAKFGYTF.

This clonotype showed up just a few times. The chain joins TRBV7-2 to TRBJ1-5; 7 positions match TRBD1. The V and J ends lost 5 bases and 8 bases, in that order; junction bases with no gene match: 9. The CDR3 is 14 residues long. Germline CDR1 SGHTA, CDR2 FQGNSA. For the CDR3, the DNA is TGTGCCAGCAGCCCTCAGGGGGGGCAGGAGCCCCAGCATTTT. Translating gives CASSPQGGQEPQHF.

This chain connects TRBV20-1 to TRBJ2-3; D perhaps matches TRBD2 (6 bases). Germline loops: CDR1 DFQATT, CDR2 SNEGSKA (reference sequence). The CDR3 is 15 residues long. V was pared by 6 bases and J by 7 bases, with 23 bases between. The CDR3 DNA reads TGCAGTGCCAAGCTCGGGGTCGGGAGTTGGTATACGCAGTATTTT. Amino acid sequence: CSAKLGVGSWYTQYF.

The V call is TRBV27, the J call TRBJ2-7, with D hard to call. V lost 5 bases, J lost 2 bases, and 19 bases lay in between. CDR3 length: 16 residues. Germline-derived CDR1 and CDR2 are MNHEY and SMNVEV (reference sequence). The CDR3 region has the DNA TGTGCCAGCAGTCGGCGTAGCCGAAGTCCCCCCTACGAGCAGTACTTC. Its protein is CASSRRSRSPPYEQYF.

This clonotype has only a few counts. The CDR3 coding sequence is TGCAGTGCTAGAGGAGCGCGCACAGATACGCAGTATTTT. Protein sequence: CSARGARTDTQYF. V is TRBV20-1 and J is TRBJ2-3, with D unclear. V lost 1 base to trimming and J lost 1 base, with 6 bases between them. The CDR3 is 13 residues long. CDR1 is DFQATT and CDR2 is SNEGSKA in the germline V gene (reference sequence).

The rearrangement links TRBV6-6 to TRBJ1-1; 7 positions match TRBD1. This CDR3 is built from 15 residues. Germline V CDR1 and CDR2: MNHNY, SVGAGI (reference sequence). Trimming at V came to 4 bases and at J to 5 bases, leaving 10 bases not matched to a gene. The CDR3 sequence: CASSSFDRAFTEAFF. CDR3 nucleotide sequence: TGTGCCAGCAGTTCCTTTGACAGGGCTTTTACTGAAGCTTTCTTT.

This clonotype has a handful of counts. The chain joins TRBV28 to TRBJ1-1; tentative D call: TRBD1 (6 bases). Germline CDR1 MDHEN, CDR2 SYDVKM. The germline V and J ends were trimmed by 3 bases and 3 bases, with 26 bases remaining between them. CDR3 length: 19 residues. In nucleotides, the CDR3 is TGTGCCAGCAGTTTGCCAGGGGAAGGCCCGACGAGCCGTGACACTGAAGCTTTCTTT. It translates to CASSLPGEGPTSRDTEAFF.

CDR3 loop: CASSYRTGLSNQPQHF. The DNA for the CDR3 is TGTGCCAGCAGTTACCGCACAGGCCTAAGTAATCAGCCCCAGCATTTT. The chain links TRBV6-6 to TRBJ1-5; D is perhaps TRBD1 (5 bases). The CDR3 spans 16 residues. Germline assignment: CDR1 MNHNY and CDR2 SVGAGI (reference sequence). V lost 2 bases to trimming and J lost 4 bases, with 15 bases between them.

This chain uses TRBV5-1 with TRBJ2-5, with a tentative D call TRBD1 (6 bases). V was shortened by 2 bases and J by 4 bases, with 9 bases between the two germline ends. Germline V lookup: CDR1 SGHRS, CDR2 YFSETQ. The CDR3 has 13 residues. CDR3 nucleotides: TGCGCCAGCAGCTTTCGGACAGCAGAGACCCAGTACTTC. Amino acid sequence: CASSFRTAETQYF.

The chain employs TRBV7-2 and TRBJ2-2; 8 positions agree with TRBD1. Germline lookup yields CDR1 SGHTA and CDR2 FQGNSA. V gave up 4 bases and J gave up 3 bases; unmatched junction bases: 7. This CDR3 comprises 16 residues. The CDR3 nucleotides read TGTGCCAGCAGCTCAGCAGGGGGCATAGACACCGGGGAGCTGTTTTTT. Its translation: CASSSAGGIDTGELFF. The full variable domain, in which reference TRBV7-2 and TRBJ2-2 provide the parts outside the CDR3, is GAGVSQSPSNKVTEKGKDVELRCDPISGHTALYWYRQSLGQGLEFLIYFQGNSAPDKSGLPSDRFSAERTGGSVSTLTIQRTQQEDSAVYLCASSSAGGIDTGELFFGEGSRLTVL.

The CDR3 DNA reads TGTGCCACCTGGAGGGCCACCGGGGAGCTGTTTTTT. Amino acids: CATWRATGELFF. This chain connects TRBV12-3 or TRBV12-4 to TRBJ2-2; a possible D gene is TRBD2 (6 bases). The CDR3 is 12 amino acids. V was clipped by 10 bases and J by 4 bases, with 10 bases between them.